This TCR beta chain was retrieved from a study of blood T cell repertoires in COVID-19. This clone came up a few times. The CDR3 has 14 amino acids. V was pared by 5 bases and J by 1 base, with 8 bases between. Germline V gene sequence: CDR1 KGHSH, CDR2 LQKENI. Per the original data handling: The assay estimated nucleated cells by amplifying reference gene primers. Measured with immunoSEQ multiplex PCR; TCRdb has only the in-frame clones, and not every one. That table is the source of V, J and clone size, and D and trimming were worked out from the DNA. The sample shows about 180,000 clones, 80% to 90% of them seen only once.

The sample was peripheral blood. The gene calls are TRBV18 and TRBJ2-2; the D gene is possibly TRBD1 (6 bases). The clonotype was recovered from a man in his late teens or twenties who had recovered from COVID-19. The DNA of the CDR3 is TGTGCCAGCTCAGCGGACAGGAACACCGGGGAGCTGTTTTTT. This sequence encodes CASSADRNTGELFF.